These T cell receptor beta chains were read from a single sample in a study of cytomegalovirus exposure and HLA in healthy donors. Using immunoSEQ multiplex PCR, the repertoire was profiled, and TCRdb retains in-frame clones only, with some absent. This sample yields approximately 120,000 clones, of which roughly 85% are seen a single time; approximately 3.8% belongs to the top ten. Sequencing input: PBMCs. The source is a woman aged 40 to 55 in good health and CMV-seropositive. Both conserved end residues are part of each CDR3.

TRBJ2-7 | TRBV4-2 | CASSQRSNEQYF
TRBJ2-5 | TRBV5-1 | CASSTLQGEETQYF
TRBJ2-1 | TRBV10-3 | CAISESMRSGFLPEQFF
TRBJ2-1 | TRBV7-2 | CASSAFPRNNEQFF
TRBJ1-1 | TRBV7-2 | CASSLENRYRNTEAFF
TRBJ2-2 | TRBV28 | CASTSWGQGNTGELFF
TRBJ1-2 | TRBV6-5 | CASRSTGYGYTF
TRBJ2-3 | TRBV29-1 | CSAAEGTDTQYF
TRBJ1-4 | TRBV27 | CASSSDRGPLATNEKLFF
TRBJ1-2 | TRBV5-6 | CASSLANGRHYTF
TRBJ1-2 | TRBV28 | CASSLLAGGRGYTF
TRBJ2-6 | TRBV28 | CASSSWDRGNSGANVLTF
TRBJ2-3 | TRBV18 | CASSAGQPWDTQYF
TRBJ2-7 | TRBV11-2 | CASSLGQGATYEQYF
TRBJ2-5 | TRBV5-8 | CASSLPLRRTATKRTQYF
TRBJ2-2 | TRBV7-2 | CASRRTGELFF
TRBJ1-5 | TRBV27 | CASSFQGDSNQPQHF
TRBJ2-3 | TRBV29-1 | CSVDRSDTQYF
TRBJ2-2 | TRBV4-3 | CASSTRTSGRLGGGELFF
TRBJ2-7 | TRBV7-4 | CASSPSAEQYF
TRBJ2-7 | TRBV6-5 | CASRIAGTAAYEQYF
TRBJ2-2 | TRBV21-1 | CASSKVGGAGENANTGELFF
TRBJ2-1 | TRBV6-5 | CASSYEITQGEQFF
TRBJ2-1 | TRBV7-3 | CASSLAGQGDEQFF
TRBJ2-5 | TRBV18 | CASSPGATVQETQYF
TRBJ2-2 | TRBV2 | CASRAQQGTGELFF
TRBJ1-5 | TRBV4-1 | CASSQVRGTGHRPQHF
TRBJ1-4 | TRBV5-1 | CASSVGSGGRVEKLFF
TRBJ2-5 | TRBV27 | CASSNLAGGLRETQYF